The 20 T cell receptor beta chains below come from one sample, sequenced in a study of Ad26.COV2.S vaccination and SARS-CoV-2 variants. Treatment given: some 19 received Ad26.COV2.S at low or high dose, single or two shots; roughly five received placebo; per-sample allocation not given. Day 63 after the first vaccine or placebo injection was the time point for sampling. The table came from immunoSEQ multiplex PCR; TCRdb's copy has only in-frame clones and leaves some out. The data show around 270,000 clones, 87% seen once. The sequencing here drew on peripheral blood, taken in a trial of Ad26.COV2.S vaccine versus placebo. Receptors were obtained from a person aged 18-65 years who received the Ad26.COV2.S COVID-19 vaccine or a placebo.

With regard to this clone: This same CDR3 is encoded by further DNA sequences in the sample. The rearrangement joins TRBV24-1 to TRBJ2-1; perhaps TRBD2 as D (5 bases). The CDR3 is 14 amino acids. V gave up 0 bases and J gave up 6 bases, with 8 bases separating them. Per the germline V gene, CDR1 is KGHDR and CDR2 is SFDVKD. The CDR3 here is CATSDLGGGNEQFF. The CDR3 coding sequence is TGTGCCACCAGTGATTTGGGAGGTGGCAATGAGCAGTTCTTC.

The J gene is TRBJ2-7, the V gene TRBV4-1, with 13 bases aligning to TRBD2. CDR3 length equals 15 residues. V lost 5 bases and J lost 4; bases outside the gene matches: 5. Germline assignment: CDR1 MGHRA and CDR2 YSYEKL. The CDR3 sequence: CASSSGTSGTYEQYF. For the CDR3, the DNA is TGCGCCAGCAGCTCCGGGACTAGCGGGACATACGAGCAGTACTTC.

The rearrangement links TRBV29-1 to TRBJ1-2; perhaps TRBD1 as D (6 bases). Germline V gene lookup returns CDR1 SQVTM and CDR2 ANQGSEA. Between the trimmed V and J ends, which lost 4 bases and 7 bases, there was a span of 13 bases. This CDR3 is built from 12 residues. The CDR3 region has the DNA TGCAGCGTTGTACAGGGACTTGTTGGCTACACCTTC. This encodes CSVVQGLVGYTF.

The chain carries TRBV4-3 and TRBJ1-5, with D unresolved. Trimming took off 0 bases at V and 7 bases at J, with 13 bases between the two ends. The CDR3 contains 15 residues. Germline V CDR1 and CDR2: LGHNA, YSLEER. The CDR3 region is CASSQDSRGGQPQHF. The DNA of the CDR3 is TGCGCCAGCAGCCAAGATTCCCGGGGAGGGCAGCCCCAGCATTTT.

The chain uses TRBV30 and TRBJ1-1; the D gene is possibly TRBD1 (5 bases). Germline CDR1 and CDR2: GTSNPN and SVGIG (reference sequence). V dropped 1 base and J dropped 4 bases, with 10 bases sitting between them. This CDR3 comprises 13 residues. CDR3: CAWSAGPLTEAFF. CDR3 DNA sequence: TGTGCCTGGAGTGCAGGGCCGCTCACTGAAGCTTTCTTT.

This sequence joins TRBV9 and TRBJ2-3; no reliable D call. The CDR3 runs to 14 residues. Trimming stripped 7 bases from V and 2 bases from J, with 14 bases between. The germline gives CDR1 SGDLS, CDR2 YYNGEE. Here the CDR3 reads CASSPRPLTDTQYF. The CDR3 DNA sequence: TGTGCCAGCTCCCCGCGGCCTCTCACAGATACGCAGTATTTT.

The genes are TRBV6-4 and TRBJ1-1; D perhaps matches TRBD1 (5 bases). The CDR3 spans 14 residues. Trimming pared 3 bases from V and 1 base from J, leaving 9 bases between. The germline gives CDR1 MRHNA, CDR2 SNTAGT. The CDR3: CASSENGGNTEAFF. CDR3 sequence (DNA): TGTGCCAGCAGTGAGAACGGGGGGAACACTGAAGCTTTCTTT.

The chain carries TRBV6-1 and TRBJ1-5; 11 bases are shared with TRBD1. The J segment lost 4 bases and the V segment lost 0 bases, leaving 5 bases of the junction unmatched. This CDR3 is built from 17 residues. Germline loops: CDR1 MNHNS, CDR2 SASEGT. CDR3 region: CASSEAPGQGGNQPQHF. Here the CDR3 DNA reads TGTGCCAGCAGTGAAGCCCCGGGACAGGGGGGGAATCAGCCCCAGCATTTT.

This sequence joins TRBV18 and TRBJ2-2; 8 bases agree with TRBD1. In germline, CDR1 is KGHSH, CDR2 LQKENI. With V trimmed by 3 bases and J by 7 bases, 10 bases remained unmatched. The CDR3 length is 16 residues. The CDR3 protein is CASSPSQGAYGGELFF. The CDR3 nucleotides read TGTGCCAGCTCACCGAGTCAGGGGGCATATGGCGGGGAGCTGTTTTTT.

The chain carries TRBV19 and TRBJ1-3, with 10 bases identical to TRBD1. Looked up from germline, CDR1 is LNHDA and CDR2 is SQIVND (reference sequence). The junction had 8 bases not matched to a gene; V was cut back by 6 bases and J by 6 bases. The CDR3 length is 15 residues. CDR3 residues: CASSQGGTGENTIYF. As DNA, the CDR3 is TGTGCCAGTAGCCAAGGCGGGACAGGGGAAAACACCATATATTTT.

This chain uses TRBV4-2 with TRBJ2-2; TRBD1 or TRBD2 may be the D gene (5 bases each). The V end was cut by 0 bases, the J end by 4 bases, with 15 bases between. This CDR3 spans 17 amino acids. The germline gives CDR1 LGHNA, CDR2 YNFKEQ. The CDR3 here is CASSQDSRGQGTGELFF. The CDR3 DNA reads as TGTGCCAGCAGCCAAGATTCCCGGGGCCAGGGCACCGGGGAGCTGTTTTTT.

The CDR3 coding sequence is TGTGCCACCAGCATTAATAGGGTAGGCGGGAGACCTTACAATGAGCAGTTCTTC. Translated: CATSINRVGGRPYNEQFF. This rearrangement joins TRBV15 to TRBJ2-1; 7 bases are shared with TRBD2. The germline V gene encodes CDR1 LNHNV and CDR2 YYDKDF (reference sequence). This CDR3 has 18 amino acids. The V and J ends lost 4 bases and 4 bases, in that order; junction bases with no gene match: 16.

This chain joins TRBV2 and TRBJ2-4; D not resolved. Germline V gene sequence: CDR1 SNHLY, CDR2 FYNNEI. The CDR3 has 14 amino acids. V gave up 5 bases and J gave up 0 bases, with 8 bases separating them. CDR3 sequence: CASSPTIAKNIQYF. Written as DNA, the CDR3 is TGTGCCAGCAGTCCAACAATAGCCAAAAACATTCAGTACTTC.

This chain connects TRBV18 to TRBJ1-2; TRBD1 is a possible D gene (5 bases). The CDR3 has 13 amino acids. V was trimmed by 6 bases and J by 8 bases, leaving 16 bases between them. Per germline, CDR1 KGHSH and CDR2 LQKENI. The CDR3 DNA is TGTGCCAGCTCCCCAAGGGCAGGGAAAGGCTACACCTTC. It translates to CASSPRAGKGYTF.

This clone was counted only a few times. The rearrangement links TRBV18 to TRBJ2-6, with TRBD1 as a possible D gene (6 bases). Per the germline V gene, CDR1 is KGHSH and CDR2 is LQKENI. The length of the CDR3 is 15 residues. The V and J ends lost 0 bases and 4 bases respectively, with 7 bases between them. The CDR3 nucleotides are TGTGCCAGCTCACCACCGGGGGCAGGGGCCAACGTCCTGACTTTC. Amino acid sequence: CASSPPGAGANVLTF.

This sequence joins TRBV6-4 and TRBJ2-3; maybe TRBD2 (5 bases). The CDR3 loop spans 16 amino acids. Germline loops: CDR1 MRHNA, CDR2 SNTAGT. V gave up 3 bases and J gave up 2 bases, with 15 bases separating them. The chain's CDR3 is CASSEASGGPTDTQYF. CDR3 nucleotide sequence: TGTGCCAGCAGTGAGGCCAGCGGAGGTCCCACAGATACGCAGTATTTT.

The V gene is TRBV1, the J gene TRBJ2-3; the DNA was not used to check the table's D call, TRBD2. TRBV1 is a listed pseudogene. The CDR3 covers 17 residues. Here the CDR3 reads CTSSRVIGRAGTDTQYF. The CDR3 nucleotides read TGCACCAGCAGCCGAGTCATCGGGAGGGCCGGCACAGATACGCAGTATTTT.

V and J are TRBV24-1 and TRBJ2-2; D ambiguous. This CDR3 comprises 13 residues. Germline CDR1 reads KGHDR; CDR2 reads SFDVKD. Between the trimmed V and J ends, which lost 1 base and 2 bases, there was a span of 1 base. CDR3 sequence: CATSDFNTGELFF. The CDR3 DNA reads as TGTGCCACCAGTGATTTTAACACCGGGGAGCTGTTTTTT.

This clone was picked up one time. The CDR3 protein is CASSPGPGVYGYTF. The DNA of the CDR3 is TGTGCCAGCAGCCCCGGGCCGGGGGTCTATGGCTACACCTTC. V usage is TRBV5-5 and J usage is TRBJ1-2; a possible D gene is TRBD1 (5 bases). V was shortened by 4 bases and J by 4 bases, with 14 bases between the two germline ends. The CDR3 extends over 14 amino acids. Germline CDR1 and CDR2: SGHKS and YYEKEE (reference sequence).

The genes are TRBV3-1 (or the pseudogene TRBV3-2) and TRBJ1-2; the match to TRBD1 covers 8 bases. The CDR3 is 13 residues long. Germline loops: CDR1 LGHDT, CDR2 YNNKEL (reference sequence). With 4 bases clipped from V and 5 bases from J, the junction kept 3 bases outside the gene matches. This chain's CDR3 is CASSPDREYGYTF. The CDR3, as DNA: TGTGCCAGCAGCCCGGACAGGGAATATGGCTACACCTTC.